Following are 8 T cell receptor beta chains from one sample sequenced in a study of shared clonotypes between healthy human individuals. Profiling relied on immunoSEQ multiplex PCR, and the TCRdb table lists in-frame clones only, not all of them. The data show approximately 940,000 clones, 76% seen once. The material sequenced was memory CD4+ T cells sorted from blood. Subset described: CD45RA-negative fraction. The receptor set was obtained from a man in his late teens or twenties in good health.

V is TRBV5-5 and J is TRBJ1-2; D uncertain. Trimming left V 0 bases short and J 2 bases short, with 17 bases between. The CDR3 is 17 amino acids. Germline CDR1 and CDR2: SGHKS and YYEKEE (reference sequence). In DNA, the CDR3 is TGTGCCAGCAGCTTGGACCAGACATCCCCTAGGAACTATGGCTACACCTTC. Its protein is CASSLDQTSPRNYGYTF.

The chain links TRBV10-1 to TRBJ1-1; D uncertain. The CDR3 is 12 amino acids. Germline V lookup: CDR1 WNHNN, CDR2 SYGVQD (reference sequence). V gave up 3 bases and J gave up 4 bases, with 6 bases separating them. The CDR3 protein is CASSDRFTEAFF. In nucleotides, the CDR3 is TGCGCCAGCAGTGACCGGTTCACTGAAGCTTTCTTT.

The V and J genes are TRBV27 and TRBJ2-4; D is ambiguous. Germline V gene lookup returns CDR1 MNHEY and CDR2 SMNVEV (reference sequence). CDR3 length: 15 amino acids. Deletions cut 5 bases from V and 0 bases from J, with 11 bases between. CDR3 sequence (DNA): TGTGCCAGCAGTCCGACTGCCCAAGCCAAAAACATTCAGTACTTC. Encoded protein: CASSPTAQAKNIQYF.

This clone was seen only once. The J gene is TRBJ1-5, the V gene TRBV7-2; TRBD1 is a possible D gene (6 bases). The V gene's germline CDR1 is SGHTA and CDR2 FQGNSA. Trimming stripped 1 base from V and 4 bases from J, with 11 bases between. This CDR3 contains 15 residues. The CDR3 DNA sequence: TGTGCCAGCAGCTTAGAGGGGGGGGCAAATCAGCCCCAGCATTTT. Its protein product is CASSLEGGANQPQHF.

The chain joins TRBV18 to TRBJ1-6; D uncertain. This CDR3 comprises 13 residues. V was clipped by 2 bases and J by 8 bases, with 7 bases between them. From germline, CDR1 is KGHSH and CDR2 LQKENI. DNA of the CDR3: TGTGCCAGCTCACCATCAGCGGATTCACCCCTCCACTTT. Protein: CASSPSADSPLHF.

The chain employs TRBV5-4 and TRBJ2-7; D is unclear. V shed 3 bases and J shed 4 bases, with 11 bases lying between them. From germline, CDR1 is SGHNT and CDR2 YYREEE (reference sequence). The length of the CDR3 is 13 residues. CDR3 protein: CASSSPDTYEQYF. The CDR3 DNA reads TGTGCCAGCAGCTCTCCAGATACTTACGAGCAGTACTTC.

The chain recombines TRBV7-2 with TRBJ1-3; D is unclear. V lost 5 bases and J lost 11, with 28 bases in between. There are 17 residues in the CDR3. Germline CDR1 and CDR2: SGHTA and FQGNSA. CDR3 residues: CASSPERPRQHSSSIYF. The CDR3 DNA follows: TGTGCCAGCAGCCCCGAGAGACCCCGGCAGCACTCCAGCTCCATATATTTT.

A remark on this clone: This may arise from a read error, as a much more abundant clone is one base away. V and J are TRBV6-1 and TRBJ2-2; D might be TRBD1 or TRBD2, each matching 6 bases. From germline, CDR1 is MNHNS and CDR2 SASEGT. V dropped 1 base and J dropped 1 base, with 7 bases sitting between them. The CDR3 totals 15 residues. The CDR3 is CASSEEGGNTGELFF. CDR3 sequence (DNA): TGTGCCAGCAGTGAAGAGGGGGGGAACACCGGGGAGCTGTTTTTT.